This TCR beta chain was sequenced for a study of CXCR3-negative and CXCR3-positive naive CD8 T cells (dated by TCRdb to between 2019 and 2020). Context from the whole study: In total, 120 million to 150 million TRB reads were obtained, which works out to roughly 1.5 +/- 0.3 million reads per library. Diversity and physicochemical repertoire analyses covered 11 donors pooled from two independent experiments. Naive subsets from five or six donors and memory cells from 3 donors were included in the TRBV-TRBJ cluster analysis.

For each CD8+ T cell subset, flow sorting was done in triplicate, and 300,000 to 350,000 cells per subset went directly into RLT lysis buffer. To keep memory contaminants out, a stringent definition of naive CD8+ T cells was applied: CD45RO-CCR7+CD27+CD95-. Peripheral blood mononuclear cells were isolated from buffy coats using standard density gradient centrifugation. A FACSAria III was used to flow-sort naive CD8+ T cells into CXCR3-negative and CXCR3-positive populations. Total RNA was extracted from sorted cells using an RNeasy Mini Kit. CDR1 and CDR2 were assigned from the germline V gene as WSHSY and SAAADI. From its cysteine to its phenylalanine, the CDR3 spans 13 amino acids. DNA is not on record. With respect to this clonotype: Its target antigen remains unknown.

On the study overall, not on this receptor specifically: Because surface CD5, which has been linked to self-reactivity in mice, was comparable between naive subsets, TCR interaction strength was also inferred from TRB CDR3 physicochemical properties. Repertoire diversity was comparably high in both naive subsets but much lower in memory CD8+ T cells. Freshly isolated PBMCs were used for most assays because CXCR3 expression went down partially after cryopreservation. TRBV-TRBJ usage was similar between naive CXCR3-negative and CXCR3-positive cells from the same donor, while memory cells showed distinct patterns. TRB CDR3s from CXCR3-positive naive cells showed higher hydrophobicity (lower Kidera factor 4), lower energy, and higher strength and volume indices than CXCR3-negative naive cells.

This sample was sequenced with a NextSeq 550. The Human TCR Profiling Kit (MiLaboratory) was used to prepare UMI-labeled 5' RACE TRB cDNA libraries. The full amount of extracted RNA was used for cDNA synthesis, and the full amount of resulting cDNA was used for PCR amplification. The libraries were made side by side, with each library going through the same number of PCR cycles. On the authors' methods: With a requirement of at least two reads per UMI, MIGEC and MiXCR extracted about 50,000 +/- 10,000 unique UMI-labeled TRB cDNA molecules per library. An average of approximately 40,000 +/- 10,000 functional in-frame TRB CDR3 nucleotide clonotypes without stop codons was found per library. After each sample was downsampled to 5000 UMI-labeled TRB molecules, VDJtools was used to calculate diversity metrics such as normalized Shannon-Wiener and Chao1. Clonotype-size-weighted physicochemical properties of the central five CDR3 residues (interaction energy, strength, volume and Kidera factor 4) were computed in VDJtools. Reprocessed by TCRdb, the reads give a single entry per CDR3 protein sequence, without DNA. TCRdb's processing, not the study's, gives the V and J calls here. The table for this sample shows 50,000 to 65,000 distinct CDR3 sequences. The ten largest make up about 0.84% of the sample.

This clonotype was obtained from a human donor in good health. Some clones in this sample may be carry-over from other donors' samples. The sequencing sample was made of naive CXCR3+ CD8+ T cells from blood. According to the study, the label for this sample's cell subset or site signals: CD45RO-CCR7+CD27+CD95- naive CD8+ T cells expressing CXCR3 (TNR3+). The rearranged segments are TRBV10-2 and TRBJ1-1. The CDR3 corresponds to CASQVQVNQEAFF.